These 23 T cell receptor beta chains were all obtained from the same sample, sequenced in a study of blood T cell repertoires in COVID-19. Repertoires were generated with immunoSEQ multiplex PCR, while TCRdb's copy carries only in-frame clones and drops some. The repertoire holds around 250,000 clones, with 86% as singletons. Material for sequencing was peripheral blood. All receptors derive from a man aged 18 to 30 with active or convalescent COVID-19.

The chain employs TRBV5-4 and TRBJ1-2, with D possibly being TRBD1 (6 bases). Between the trimmed V and J ends, which lost 4 bases and 6 bases, there was a span of 13 bases. In germline, CDR1 is SGHNT, CDR2 YYREEE (reference sequence). The CDR3 is made up of 13 amino acids. CDR3 loop: CASSPGGGNGYTF. DNA for the CDR3: TGTGCCAGCAGCCCTGGGGGCGGAAATGGCTACACCTTC. Variable domain in full (rest from reference TRBV5-4 and TRBJ1-2): ETGVTQSPTHLIKTRGQQVTLRCSSQSGHNTVSWYQQALGQGPQFIFQYYREEENGRGNFPPRFSGLQFPNYSSELNVNALELDDSALYLCASSPGGGNGYTFGSGTRLTVV.

The V gene is TRBV7-9, the J gene TRBJ2-7; no clear D gene. The CDR3 runs 12 residues. Trimming removed 2 bases at V and 7 bases at J, with 9 bases between. The V gene's germline CDR1 is SEHNR and CDR2 FQNEAQ (reference sequence). The CDR3 DNA follows: TGTGCCAGCAGCTTAAGCGCCCCAGAGCAGTACTTC. Translation: CASSLSAPEQYF.

The chain has TRBV2 and TRBJ1-4, with D possibly being TRBD1 (5 bases). The V end lost 9 bases, the J end lost 3 bases, and 14 bases lay between the germline ends. CDR1 is SNHLY, CDR2 FYNNEI, per germline. The CDR3 contains 14 residues. This chain's CDR3 is CASSYRQPNEKLFF. The DNA of the CDR3 is TGTGCCAGTAGTTACAGACAGCCTAATGAAAAACTGTTTTTT.

The chain couples TRBV24-1 to TRBJ2-3, with 8 bases identical to TRBD2. V lost 9 bases to trimming and J lost 4 bases; unmatched junction nucleotides: 11. Looked up from germline, CDR1 is KGHDR and CDR2 is SFDVKD. The CDR3 contains 15 residues. The CDR3 DNA is TGTGCCACCTCAAGTACCGGGACTAGACCAGATACGCAGTATTTT. It yields the protein CATSSTGTRPDTQYF.

The V gene is TRBV2, the J gene TRBJ2-3; 14 positions agree with TRBD2. CDR1 and CDR2 from the germline V gene are SNHLY and FYNNEI. The CDR3 consists of 17 residues. J lost 4 bases, V lost 5 bases, and 8 bases had no gene match. The CDR3 spells CASSSRLAGGPSDTQYF. The CDR3 DNA reads as TGTGCCAGCAGTTCAAGACTAGCGGGAGGGCCCTCAGATACGCAGTATTTT. The whole variable domain, remainder taken from reference TRBV2 and TRBJ2-3, is EPEVTQTPSHQVTQMGQEVILRCVPISNHLYFYWYRQILGQKVEFLVSFYNNEISEKSEIFDDQFSVERPDGSNFTLKIRSTKLEDSAMYFCASSSRLAGGPSDTQYFGPGTRLTVL.

The rearrangement joins TRBV3-1 (or the pseudogene TRBV3-2) to TRBJ2-3; possible D gene TRBD2, 5 bases. The ends were cut back, 2 bases at V and 2 bases at J, with 8 bases in the middle. This CDR3 has 14 residues. Per the germline V gene, CDR1 is LGHDT and CDR2 is YNNKEL (reference sequence). CDR3 DNA: TGTGCCAGCAGCCAATCGAGGGTCACAGATACGCAGTATTTT. Its protein product is CASSQSRVTDTQYF.

The chain is built from TRBV18 and TRBJ2-3, with D hard to call. Trimming stripped 5 bases from V and 7 bases from J, with 10 bases between. This CDR3 has 12 amino acids. CDR1 is KGHSH and CDR2 is LQKENI in the germline V gene. The chain's CDR3 is CASSTQENTQYF. For the CDR3, the DNA is TGTGCCAGCTCAACGCAGGAAAATACGCAGTATTTT.

This clone was observed once. The rearrangement links TRBV11-3 to TRBJ2-1; 12 nucleotides match TRBD2. Trimming at V came to 6 bases and at J to 4 bases, leaving 4 bases not matched to a gene. The CDR3 is made up of 15 amino acids. Per germline, CDR1 SGHNT and CDR2 YENEEA. The DNA of the CDR3 is TGTGCCAGCAGGGAACTAGCGGGAGGATACAATGAGCAGTTCTTC. Protein product: CASRELAGGYNEQFF. The entire variable domain, with the rest obtained from reference TRBV11-3 and TRBJ2-1, is as follows: EAGVVQSPRYKIIEKKQPVAFWCNPISGHNTLYWYLQNLGQGPELLIRYENEEAVDDSQLPKDRFSAERLKGVDSTLKIQPAELGDSAVYLCASRELAGGYNEQFFGPGTRLTVL.

The chain links TRBV7-2 to TRBJ1-2, with unresolved D. V lost 1 base, J lost 6 bases, and 12 bases lay in between. Per germline, CDR1 SGHTA and CDR2 FQGNSA. The CDR3 is made up of 14 amino acids. The CDR3 here is CASSLGAVKDGYTF. CDR3 nucleotide sequence: TGTGCCAGCAGCTTAGGGGCAGTGAAGGATGGCTACACCTTC.

The chain carries TRBV10-1 and TRBJ1-1; tentative D call: TRBD1 (6 bases). From germline, CDR1 is WNHNN and CDR2 SYGVQD (reference sequence). V was clipped by 9 bases and J by 1 base, with 21 bases between them. This CDR3 has 16 amino acids. CDR3 sequence (DNA): TGCGCCAGAAGACCGACAGGTGGCTGGTCGAACACTGAAGCTTTCTTT. The encoded protein is CARRPTGGWSNTEAFF.

The rearrangement links TRBV3-1 (or the pseudogene TRBV3-2) to TRBJ2-1, with 8 bases matching TRBD2. Germline CDR1 LGHDT, CDR2 YNNKEL (reference sequence). CDR3 length: 17 residues. The junction had 8 bases not matched to a gene; V was cut back by 4 bases and J by 0 bases. The DNA of the CDR3 is TGTGCCAGCAGCCGAAAATCCGGGACTAGCTCCTACAATGAGCAGTTCTTC. Translation gives CASSRKSGTSSYNEQFF.

This sequence joins TRBV7-2 and TRBJ1-2, with 8 bases lining up with TRBD1. CDR1 is SGHTA and CDR2 is FQGNSA in the germline V gene. With V trimmed by 1 base and J by 4 bases, 2 bases remained unmatched. The CDR3 consists of 14 residues. The CDR3 reads CASSLGQGTYGYTF. As DNA, the CDR3 is TGTGCCAGCAGCTTAGGACAGGGGACCTATGGCTACACCTTC. Looking up the rest from reference TRBV7-2 and TRBJ1-2 gives the full variable domain: GAGVSQSPSNKVTEKGKDVELRCDPISGHTALYWYRQSLGQGLEFLIYFQGNSAPDKSGLPSDRFSAERTGGSVSTLTIQRTQQEDSAVYLCASSLGQGTYGYTFGSGTRLTVV.

V usage is TRBV2 and J usage is TRBJ2-3, with TRBD2 matching 8 bases. The junction had 12 bases not matched to a gene; V was cut back by 10 bases and J by 6 bases. The CDR3 consists of 14 residues. Per germline, CDR1 SNHLY and CDR2 FYNNEI. Here the CDR3 DNA reads TGTGCCACCCCCCGCGCGGGGGGCGGGGATACGCAGTATTTT. It encodes CATPRAGGGDTQYF. The full variable domain, its missing parts supplied by reference TRBV2 and TRBJ2-3, is EPEVTQTPSHQVTQMGQEVILRCVPISNHLYFYWYRQILGQKVEFLVSFYNNEISEKSEIFDDQFSVERPDGSNFTLKIRSTKLEDSAMYFCATPRAGGGDTQYFGPGTRLTVL.

This clone was picked up one time. This chain joins TRBV6-5 and TRBJ2-7; unclear D gene. The germline V and J ends were trimmed by 2 bases and 2 bases, with 13 bases remaining between them. Looked up from germline, CDR1 is MNHEY and CDR2 is SVGAGI. CDR3 length: 15 amino acids. Here the CDR3 reads CASSYKTGIPYEQYF. CDR3 DNA sequence: TGTGCCAGCAGTTACAAGACGGGTATCCCCTACGAGCAGTACTTC.

V and J are TRBV5-1 and TRBJ1-1; 9 nucleotides match TRBD1. V shed 4 bases and J 0 bases; nucleotides not matched to a gene: 7. Germline CDR1 is SGHRS and CDR2 is YFSETQ. The CDR3 sequence is 16 residues long. The CDR3: CASSPGTGLMNTEAFF. In DNA form, the CDR3 reads TGCGCCAGCAGCCCTGGGACAGGGTTGATGAACACTGAAGCTTTCTTT. Full variable domain (rest looked up from reference TRBV5-1 and TRBJ1-1): KAGVTQTPRYLIKTRGQQVTLSCSPISGHRSVSWYQQTPGQGLQFLFEYFSETQRNKGNFPGRFSGRQFSNSRSEMNVSTLELGDSALYLCASSPGTGLMNTEAFFGQGTRLTVV.

The chain uses TRBV5-4 and TRBJ1-1, with D perhaps TRBD1 (5 bases). V was pared by 6 bases and J by 0 bases, with 15 bases between. The germline V gene has CDR1 SGHNT and CDR2 YYREEE (reference sequence). The CDR3 is made up of 15 amino acids. The CDR3 loop reads CASNGERGMNTEAFF. CDR3 DNA sequence: TGTGCCAGCAACGGGGAGCGGGGCATGAACACTGAAGCTTTCTTT.

The chain carries TRBV5-1 and TRBJ2-2, with TRBD1 matching 8 bases. CDR3 length: 15 amino acids. CDR1 and CDR2 (germline): SGHRS, YFSETQ. Trimming at V came to 4 bases and at J to 4 bases, leaving 6 bases not matched to a gene. The DNA of the CDR3 is TGCGCCAGCAGCGCTGGACAGGGCGGCACCGGGGAGCTGTTTTTT. This translates into CASSAGQGGTGELFF. Full variable domain (remainder filled in from reference TRBV5-1 and TRBJ2-2): KAGVTQTPRYLIKTRGQQVTLSCSPISGHRSVSWYQQTPGQGLQFLFEYFSETQRNKGNFPGRFSGRQFSNSRSEMNVSTLELGDSALYLCASSAGQGGTGELFFGEGSRLTVL.

The chain carries TRBV3-1 (or the pseudogene TRBV3-2) and TRBJ2-1, with TRBD2 as a possible D gene (6 bases). CDR1 LGHDT and CDR2 YNNKEL come from the germline V gene (reference sequence). The CDR3 is made up of 17 amino acids. V lost 0 bases and J 3 bases, leaving 15 bases between the germline ends. This chain's CDR3 is CASSQDWGVSGYNEQFF. DNA of the CDR3: TGTGCCAGCAGCCAAGATTGGGGGGTCTCAGGCTACAATGAGCAGTTCTTC.

In the case of this clone: This sample includes further DNA sequences coding for the same CDR3. The genes are TRBV5-1 and TRBJ2-5; no firm D call. There are 13 residues in the CDR3. Trimming pared 0 bases from V and 2 bases from J, leaving 5 bases between. Germline V lookup: CDR1 SGHRS, CDR2 YFSETQ. The CDR3 loop reads CASSLDSQETQYF. The CDR3 DNA follows: TGCGCCAGCAGCTTGGATTCGCAAGAGACCCAGTACTTC.

The rearrangement uses TRBV4-1 and TRBJ2-7; TRBD2 is a possible D gene (5 bases). V was clipped by 4 bases and J by 2 bases, with 24 bases between them. The CDR3 totals 18 residues. Germline V gives CDR1 MGHRA, CDR2 YSYEKL. The CDR3 sequence is CASSLRSQSAVTTYEQYF. Here the CDR3 DNA reads TGCGCCAGCAGCCTTCGGTCGCAATCAGCGGTTACAACCTACGAGCAGTACTTC.

The gene calls are TRBV12-5 and TRBJ2-2, with 7 positions matching TRBD2. The CDR3 is 17 residues long. The V segment lost 3 bases and the J segment 6 bases; nucleotides outside the gene matches: 13. CDR1 is LGHNT and CDR2 is FRNRAP in the germline V gene. Here the CDR3 reads CASGFSKTSQVSGELFF. The DNA of the CDR3 is TGTGCTAGTGGTTTTTCAAAGACTAGCCAAGTCTCCGGGGAGCTGTTTTTT.

In its sample, this clone was seen once. This rearrangement joins TRBV11-3 to TRBJ2-3; D is uncertain. Between the trimmed V and J ends, which lost 5 bases and 2 bases, there was a span of 11 bases. Germline loops: CDR1 SGHNT, CDR2 YENEEA. This CDR3 has 14 amino acids. For the CDR3, the DNA is TGTGCCAGCAGCGAATCATACTCCACAGATACGCAGTATTTT. Amino acid sequence: CASSESYSTDTQYF.

The chain couples TRBV7-9 to TRBJ1-6; no firm D call. V was trimmed by 1 base and J by 6 bases, leaving 13 bases between them. This CDR3 spans 16 amino acids. In germline, CDR1 is SEHNR, CDR2 FQNEAQ (reference sequence). The CDR3 coding sequence is TGTGCCAGCAGCTTAGGGTCCCGCAGTCCTAATTCACCCCTCCACTTT. Protein: CASSLGSRSPNSPLHF.